Below, 11 T cell receptor beta chains from the same sample are listed, as sequenced in a study of radiotherapy plus CTLA-4 blockade in lung cancer. TCRdb's copy holds only in-frame clones and misses some; the assay was immunoSEQ multiplex PCR. The sample lists about 90,000 clones; 60% to 80% were seen once. The material sequenced was peripheral blood, taken from a patient treated with radiotherapy plus ipilimumab. The receptors derive from a human donor with non-small cell lung cancer that progressed on radiotherapy plus ipilimumab.

The rearrangement uses TRBV11-2 and TRBJ1-1, with D perhaps TRBD1 (5 bases). V lost 1 base, J lost 4 bases, and 10 bases lay in between. The CDR3 is 14 residues long. Germline V gene lookup returns CDR1 SGHAT and CDR2 FQNNGV. The CDR3 sequence is CASSLVPGGTEAFF. DNA for the CDR3: TGTGCCAGCAGCTTAGTACCCGGGGGCACTGAAGCTTTCTTT. The full variable domain, with the rest looked up from reference TRBV11-2 and TRBJ1-1, is EAGVAQSPRYKIIEKRQSVAFWCNPISGHATLYWYQQILGQGPKLLIQFQNNGVVDDSQLPKDRFSAERLKGVDSTLKIQPAKLEDSAVYLCASSLVPGGTEAFFGQGTRLTVV.

This clone was picked up a small number of times. The chain joins TRBV5-1 to TRBJ2-7; 7 bases are shared with TRBD1. CDR3 length equals 15 residues. The germline CDR1 and CDR2 sequences are SGHRS and YFSETQ. The V gene end was trimmed by 4 bases and the J gene end by 0 bases; junction bases not matched to a gene: 7. The CDR3 sequence: CASSKDRTSSYEQYF. CDR3 nucleotide sequence: TGCGCCAGCAGCAAGGACAGGACAAGCTCCTACGAGCAGTACTTC.

The genes are TRBV28 and TRBJ2-7; D is uncertain. Per the germline V gene, CDR1 is MDHEN and CDR2 is SYDVKM. The V and J ends lost 3 bases and 1 base respectively, with 7 bases between them. CDR3 length equals 13 residues. CDR3 sequence reads: CASSFSLSYEQYF. The CDR3 nucleotides are TGTGCCAGCAGTTTCTCTTTGTCCTACGAGCAGTACTTC. Together with reference TRBV28 and TRBJ2-7, the CDR3 gives the full variable domain: DVKVTQSSRYLVKRTGEKVFLECVQDMDHENMFWYRQDPGLGLRLIYFSYDVKMKEKGDIPEGYSVSREKKERFSLILESASTNQTSMYLCASSFSLSYEQYFGPGTRLTVT.

On this clone: Other DNA sequences of this sample code for an identical CDR3. J is TRBJ1-1 and V is TRBV7-8; D possibly corresponds to TRBD1 (5 bases). The CDR3 is made up of 14 amino acids. V was trimmed by 1 base and J by 3 bases, leaving 9 bases between them. Germline assignment: CDR1 SGHVS and CDR2 FQNEAQ. This CDR3 reads CASSLVGGDTEAFF. The CDR3 region has the DNA TGTGCCAGCAGCTTAGTGGGAGGGGACACTGAAGCTTTCTTT.

V is TRBV28 and J is TRBJ2-7, with 8 bases matching TRBD1. Germline values: CDR1 MDHEN, CDR2 SYDVKM. The CDR3 has 14 amino acids. Trimming at V came to 4 bases and at J to 2 bases, leaving 4 bases not matched to a gene. The DNA of the CDR3 is TGTGCCAGCAGTTCTGGACAGGGAACCTACGAGCAGTACTTC. This encodes CASSSGQGTYEQYF.

V is TRBV28 and J is TRBJ2-5, with TRBD2 as a possible D gene (6 bases). The germline CDR1 and CDR2 sequences are MDHEN and SYDVKM. Trimming took 5 bases from V and 5 from J, leaving 18 bases between them. The CDR3 runs to 15 residues. CDR3 nucleotides: TGTGCCAGCAGTCCCGTGGGTAGCGGTTACGAGACCCAGTACTTC. Translated: CASSPVGSGYETQYF.

By share, this clone ranks as medium-sized. The V call is TRBV30, the J call TRBJ1-1; D is uncertain. Per germline, CDR1 GTSNPN and CDR2 SVGIG (reference sequence). Trimming pared 0 bases from V and 3 bases from J, leaving 20 bases between. The CDR3 is made up of 17 amino acids. The CDR3 DNA reads as TGTGCCTGGAGTGTACGGGAAGGTGGAACCTTGGACACTGAAGCTTTCTTT. Translation: CAWSVREGGTLDTEAFF. The variable domain in full, completed from reference TRBV30 and TRBJ1-1, reads SQTIHQWPATLVQPVGSPLSLECTVEGTSNPNLYWYRQAAGRGLQLLFYSVGIGQISSEVPQNLSASRPQDRQFILSSKKLLLSDSGFYLCAWSVREGGTLDTEAFFGQGTRLTVV.

In this sample, this clone turned up a few times. The V and J genes are TRBV5-1 and TRBJ2-3; TRBD2 is a possible D gene (6 bases). CDR3 length: 15 amino acids. Germline V gene lookup returns CDR1 SGHRS and CDR2 YFSETQ. Trimming left V 4 bases short and J 6 bases short, with 18 bases between. In nucleotides, the CDR3 is TGCGCCAGCAGCGCCTTGATGTCACGGGGGGATACGCAGTATTTT. As protein: CASSALMSRGDTQYF.

This clone has just a few counts. The chain couples TRBV6-8 to TRBJ2-2, with D unclear. Germline CDR1 MNHGY, CDR2 SAAAGT. The V end lost 5 bases, the J end lost 1 base, and 8 bases lay between the germline ends. The length of the CDR3 is 14 residues. CDR3 region: CASSVGWNTGELFF. Written as DNA, the CDR3 is TGTGCCAGCAGTGTGGGGTGGAACACCGGGGAGCTGTTTTTT.

This clone turned up a few times. J is TRBJ2-7 and V is TRBV28, with 9 bases that match TRBD1. The CDR3 is made up of 14 amino acids. CDR1 and CDR2 (germline): MDHEN, SYDVKM. J was trimmed by 2 bases and V by 6 bases; bases with no gene match: 5. Written as DNA, the CDR3 is TGTGCCAGCAGCTCCGACAGGGGGACCTACGAGCAGTACTTC. This gives the protein CASSSDRGTYEQYF.

The chain is built from TRBV6-6 and TRBJ2-7, with 7 bases aligning to TRBD2. This CDR3 contains 15 residues. V was clipped by 2 bases and J by 4 bases; unmatched bases: 8. Germline CDR1 reads MNHNY; CDR2 reads SVGAGI (reference sequence). The CDR3 DNA sequence: TGTGCCAGCAGTTACCCCAGCGGGAATAATTACGAGCAGTACTTC. Its protein is CASSYPSGNNYEQYF.